The 2 T cell receptor beta chains reported below all come from one sample, sequenced in a study of spatial heterogeneity in lung cancer. Time point indicated: blood at routine non-recurrence follow-up after resection. Each CDR3 protein gets one entry after TCRdb re-called the 5' RACE reads with MiXCR. Of about 94,000 distinct CDR3 sequences listed, roughly 19% are singletons. The material was PBMCs, obtained at follow-up. These receptors came from a male donor with early-stage non-small cell lung cancer.

This clonotype was recorded a few times. CDR3 loop: CASSQDIAGETQYF. The CDR3 region has the DNA TGCGCCAGCAGCCAAGATATCGCTGGAGAGACCCAGTACTTC. V usage is TRBV4-1 and J usage is TRBJ2-5; D not certain. Trimming stripped 0 bases from V and 4 bases from J, with 9 bases between. The CDR3 runs to 14 residues. Per germline, CDR1 MGHRA and CDR2 YSYEKL.

This clonotype was observed a handful of times. The rearrangement links TRBV7-6 to TRBJ2-3, with D hard to call. Trimming removed 2 bases from V and 1 base from J, with 10 bases in between. This CDR3 spans 15 amino acids. Germline CDR1 SGHVS, CDR2 FNYEAQ. The CDR3 bases are TGTGCCAGCAGCTTAAGGTCCTTGGGCACAGATACGCAGTATTTT. Protein: CASSLRSLGTDTQYF.